This T cell receptor (beta chain) was captured by sequencing in a study of Ad26.COV2.S vaccination and SARS-CoV-2 variants. Overall study: Ad26.COV2.S was injected intramuscularly once or twice, 56 days apart. Whole-study findings and limits: Vaccine recipients showed a spike-specific TCR breadth that was higher than in placebo recipients. Post-vaccination spike-specific CD8+ and CD4+ T cell responses reportedly had substantial breadth.

Sample treatment: 15 to 20 received Ad26.COV2.S at low or high dose, single or two shots; about 5 received placebo; per-sample allocation not given. Collection of the samples took place on day 63 after the first injection of vaccine or placebo. Its platform was an Ad26 vector, and its expressed antigen was Wuhan-strain SARS-CoV-2 spike. The ends lost 5 bases at V and 7 bases at J; junction bases unmatched: 2. This CDR3 has 12 amino acids. Per germline, CDR1 SEHNR and CDR2 FQNEAQ (reference sequence). Remarks on this clone: What it binds is not known.

Generated by immunoSEQ multiplex PCR, the TCRdb table keeps only in-frame clones and is missing some. The data show roughly 240,000 clones, with roughly 90% seen just once and about 10% held by the top ten. The chain links TRBV7-9 to TRBJ2-1, with 7 positions matching TRBD1. The sequence came from a person between 18 and 65 years old who received the Ad26.COV2.S COVID-19 vaccine or a placebo. The starting material was peripheral blood, obtained in a trial of Ad26.COV2.S vaccine versus placebo. This CDR3 is CASSETGNEQFF. For the CDR3, the DNA is TGTGCCAGCAGCGAGACAGGGAATGAGCAGTTCTTC. The complete variable domain, with remaining parts taken from reference TRBV7-9 and TRBJ2-1, reads DTGVSQNPRHKITKRGQNVTFRCDPISEHNRLYWYRQTLGQGPEFLTYFQNEAQLEKSRLLSDRFSAERPKGSFSTLEIQRTEQGDSAMYLCASSETGNEQFFGPGTRLTVL.